The clone carrying this T cell receptor beta chain was detected only a few times. Its antigen is not known. The data belong to a study of response to subunit inactivated influenza vaccine. Study-wide results and caveats: Researchers suggested that each seasonal influenza vaccination recruits few new T cells.

Trimming took off 0 bases at V and 0 bases at J, with 15 bases between the two ends. The CDR3 extends over 17 amino acids. Germline loops: CDR1 SGHRS, CDR2 YFSETQ. One entry per CDR3 protein results from TCRdb running MiXCR on the RT-PCR reads. In the table there are 600,000 to 700,000 distinct CDR3 sequences, around 13% of which are singletons. The clonotype comes from a man between 50 and 59 years old who received an inactivated influenza vaccine. The sample here was PBMCs from blood, taken approximately 15 days before vaccination. The chain couples TRBV5-1 to TRBJ1-2; no definite D call. The CDR3 sequence is CASSLGGGYISNYGYTF. DNA for the CDR3: TGCGCCAGCAGCTTGGGTGGCGGATATATTTCTAACTATGGCTACACCTTC.